This T cell receptor (beta chain) was identified during a study of identical twins. Study results and limitations: Cord blood's abundant beta clonotypes had fewer insertions, unlike memory repertoires. Findings came from cross-sectional statistics, without long-term follow-up of donors. Excess sharing between twins was weaker in beta out-of-frame sequences.

CDR1 and CDR2 (germline): LGHNA, YNFKEQ. V was shortened by 1 base and J by 4 bases, with 14 bases between the two germline ends. The CDR3 is 15 residues long. This clonotype showed up just a few times. Antigen unknown. MiXCR, run by TCRdb on the 5' RACE reads, gives a single entry per CDR3 protein. The data show 1.5 million to 2 million distinct CDR3 sequences, under 35% seen once. The chain carries TRBV4-2 and TRBJ2-7; D is possibly TRBD1 or TRBD2 (6 bases each). The receptor's source is a newborn girl in good health. Specimen: cord blood. The CDR3 region is CASSQARGPRYEQYF. The CDR3 coding sequence is TGTGCCAGCAGCCAAGCTCGGGGGCCCAGGTACGAGCAGTACTTC.